One sample yielded the 26 T cell receptor beta chains listed below, sequenced in a study of OX40 agonist ivuxolimab in advanced cancers. TCRdb's copy holds only in-frame clones and misses some; the assay was immunoSEQ multiplex PCR. Here the sample spans approximately 2,100 clones, over 65% being singletons. This material consisted of CD4+ or CD8+ T cells sorted from blood, taken in a trial of the OX40 agonist ivuxolimab. These receptors originate from an adult with an advanced solid tumor such as melanoma, head and neck, liver or kidney cancer.

The chain joins TRBV7-9 to TRBJ2-5, with D perhaps TRBD1 or TRBD2 (5 bases each). This CDR3 contains 15 residues. CDR1 SEHNR and CDR2 FQNEAQ come from the germline V gene (reference sequence). Trimming stripped 1 base from V and 1 base from J, with 10 bases between. The CDR3 bases are TGTGCCAGCAGCTTAGGGGGACGGGCCCAAGAGACCCAGTACTTC. As protein: CASSLGGRAQETQYF.

This clone was counted only a few times. V usage is TRBV29-1 and J usage is TRBJ1-1, with TRBD1 identical over 10 bases. The CDR3 totals 14 residues. With V trimmed by 5 bases and J by 5 bases, 8 bases remained unmatched. CDR1 and CDR2 (germline): SQVTM, ANQGSEA. The CDR3, as DNA: TGCAGCGTTTACGGATCGGACAGGGGGACTGAAGCTTTCTTT. This gives the protein CSVYGSDRGTEAFF.

The V gene is TRBV4-1, the J gene TRBJ2-4; D unresolved. The CDR3 sequence is 15 residues long. Between the trimmed V and J ends, which lost 0 bases and 7 bases, there was a span of 13 bases. The germline gives CDR1 MGHRA, CDR2 YSYEKL. Here the CDR3 DNA reads TGCGCCAGCAGCCAAGACGCCCCGGCAGGTAACATTCAGTACTTC. Translation gives CASSQDAPAGNIQYF.

The V call is TRBV5-4, the J call TRBJ1-6; perhaps TRBD1 as D (5 bases). The CDR3 is 15 residues long. Germline V gene data show CDR1 as SGHNT and CDR2 as YYREEE (reference sequence). V dropped 4 bases and J dropped 8 bases, with 16 bases sitting between them. The CDR3 reads CASSPLVGADSPLHF. The CDR3 bases are TGTGCCAGCAGCCCCTTGGTAGGGGCTGATTCACCCCTCCACTTT.

This chain joins TRBV5-1 and TRBJ2-1, with TRBD2 matching 10 bases. Germline CDR1 SGHRS, CDR2 YFSETQ. V lost 3 bases to trimming and J lost 6 bases; unmatched junction nucleotides: 12. There are 17 residues in the CDR3. The chain's CDR3 is CASSSQATSGNSNEQFF. DNA for the CDR3: TGCGCCAGCAGCTCCCAAGCAACTAGCGGGAACTCCAATGAGCAGTTCTTC.

The rearrangement joins TRBV7-9 to TRBJ2-1, with D tentatively TRBD1 or TRBD2 (5 bases each). The germline V and J ends were trimmed by 7 bases and 0 bases, with 16 bases remaining between them. CDR3 size: 16 residues. Germline V gene lookup returns CDR1 SEHNR and CDR2 FQNEAQ (reference sequence). The CDR3 DNA is TGTGCCAGCAACCAGGGCCCGGGACGCTCCTACAATGAGCAGTTCTTC. Protein: CASNQGPGRSYNEQFF.

In this sample, this clone is large. V is TRBV2 and J is TRBJ2-7; TRBD2 aligns across 7 bases. Germline V gene data show CDR1 as SNHLY and CDR2 as FYNNEI. J gave up 0 bases and V 6 bases, and 8 bases lay outside the gene matches. The CDR3 is made up of 15 amino acids. CDR3 in DNA: TGTGCCAGCAGCGGGGGGACTCTCAGCTCCTACGAGCAGTACTTC. It encodes CASSGGTLSSYEQYF. Filled out from reference TRBV2 and TRBJ2-7, the complete variable domain reads EPEVTQTPSHQVTQMGQEVILRCVPISNHLYFYWYRQILGQKVEFLVSFYNNEISEKSEIFDDQFSVERPDGSNFTLKIRSTKLEDSAMYFCASSGGTLSSYEQYFGPGTRLTVT.

The rearrangement joins TRBV28 to TRBJ2-7; 12 nucleotides match TRBD2. CDR3 length equals 16 residues. The junction had 7 bases not matched to a gene; V was cut back by 5 bases and J by 2 bases. Per the germline V gene, CDR1 is MDHEN and CDR2 is SYDVKM. The CDR3, as DNA: TGTGCCAGCAGTGCCCGACTAGCGGGAGCCCCCTACGAGCAGTACTTC. Translation gives CASSARLAGAPYEQYF.

The chain couples TRBV5-1 to TRBJ2-7; 9 bases agree with TRBD1. The CDR3 is made up of 16 amino acids. The V and J ends lost 2 bases and 6 bases, in that order; junction bases with no gene match: 12. In germline, CDR1 is SGHRS, CDR2 YFSETQ. The CDR3 DNA reads as TGCGCCAGCAGCTTAGCTCCGGGACAGGGCTACGCCGAGCAGTACTTC. This sequence encodes CASSLAPGQGYAEQYF.

V and J are TRBV5-6 and TRBJ2-1; weak D call: TRBD1 (6 bases). Trimming cost V 4 bases and J 4 bases, with 21 bases left between them. This CDR3 has 17 amino acids. From germline, CDR1 is SGHDT and CDR2 YYEEEE. In nucleotides, the CDR3 is TGTGCCAGCAGCGCTAGGGGGACCATTTCAAATTACAATGAGCAGTTCTTC. Its translation: CASSARGTISNYNEQFF. Full variable domain (missing parts from reference TRBV5-6 and TRBJ2-1): DAGVTQSPTHLIKTRGQQVTLRCSPKSGHDTVSWYQQALGQGPQFIFQYYEEEERQRGNFPDRFSGHQFPNYSSELNVNALLLGDSALYLCASSARGTISNYNEQFFGPGTRLTVL.

CDR3 bases: TGTGCCAGCAGAGGACAAGGCCCTTTACAAGAGACCCAGTACTTC. The encoded protein is CASRGQGPLQETQYF. J is TRBJ2-5 and V is TRBV6-5; D is possibly TRBD1 (5 bases). The CDR3 has 15 residues. Trimming took off 6 bases at V and 2 bases at J, with 16 bases between the two ends. Looked up from germline, CDR1 is MNHEY and CDR2 is SVGAGI.

The genes are TRBV19 and TRBJ1-1; D uncertain. This CDR3 region has 14 residues. Trimming left V 0 bases short and J 5 bases short, with 10 bases between. Germline CDR1 reads LNHDA; CDR2 reads SQIVND (reference sequence). The CDR3 sequence: CASSIEGRGTEAFF. The CDR3 bases are TGTGCCAGTAGTATAGAAGGGCGCGGGACTGAAGCTTTCTTT.

The rearrangement links TRBV7-3 to TRBJ2-1; 9 nucleotides line up with TRBD2. With V trimmed by 5 bases and J by 5 bases, 7 bases remained unmatched. The CDR3 loop spans 15 amino acids. The V gene's germline CDR1 is SGHTA and CDR2 FQGTGA. As DNA, the CDR3 is TGTGCCAGCAGCCAAAGGCTAGCGGGAAACAATGAGCAGTTCTTC. Protein: CASSQRLAGNNEQFF.

This clone was seen a single time. The chain couples TRBV6-1 to TRBJ2-1; TRBD2 matches 12 bases. Germline trimming cut 4 bases from V and 5 bases from J; bases unmatched to any gene: 0. The CDR3 runs 14 residues. CDR1 is MNHNS and CDR2 is SASEGT in the germline V gene. The CDR3 reads CASSGTSGNNEQFF. In DNA form, the CDR3 reads TGTGCCAGCAGTGGGACTAGCGGGAACAATGAGCAGTTCTTC.

The genes are TRBV10-3 and TRBJ2-1; TRBD2 aligns across 11 bases. Germline-derived CDR1 and CDR2 are ENHRY and SYGVKD. The CDR3 length is 16 residues. V lost 6 bases and J lost 0; bases outside the gene matches: 4. The CDR3 bases are TGTGCCATCAGGACAACTAGCGGGAGCTCCTACAATGAGCAGTTCTTC. This encodes CAIRTTSGSSYNEQFF.

This chain uses TRBV7-9 with TRBJ2-7; D ambiguous. V was trimmed by 3 bases and J by 0 bases, leaving 6 bases between them. The CDR3 has 13 amino acids. Germline-derived CDR1 and CDR2 are SEHNR and FQNEAQ (reference sequence). This CDR3 reads CASSLDDSYEQYF. CDR3 bases: TGTGCCAGCAGCTTGGATGACTCCTACGAGCAGTACTTC.

The rearrangement uses TRBV7-9 and TRBJ2-7; maybe TRBD2 (5 bases). Germline CDR1 and CDR2: SEHNR and FQNEAQ (reference sequence). V dropped 3 bases and J dropped 6 bases, with 9 bases sitting between them. This CDR3 is built from 12 residues. CDR3 sequence: CASSFSAGEQYF. In DNA, the CDR3 is TGTGCCAGCAGCTTTTCTGCGGGCGAGCAGTACTTC.

This clone is classed as large (0.1 to 1%). The V and J genes are TRBV7-9 and TRBJ1-1; no definite D call. V lost 1 base and J 4 bases, leaving 13 bases between the germline ends. This CDR3 region has 15 residues. Germline CDR1 and CDR2: SEHNR and FQNEAQ (reference sequence). CDR3: CASSLGPGRFTEAFF. CDR3 coding DNA: TGTGCCAGCAGCTTAGGACCCGGGAGGTTCACTGAAGCTTTCTTT. The full variable domain, rest sourced from reference TRBV7-9 and TRBJ1-1, is DTGVSQNPRHKITKRGQNVTFRCDPISEHNRLYWYRQTLGQGPEFLTYFQNEAQLEKSRLLSDRFSAERPKGSFSTLEIQRTEQGDSAMYLCASSLGPGRFTEAFFGQGTRLTVV.

V gene TRBV5-1 combines with J gene TRBJ2-1, with D possibly TRBD1 on 5 matching bases. The CDR3 is 14 amino acids. Trimming took 0 bases from V and 5 from J, leaving 9 bases between them. Germline V gene sequence: CDR1 SGHRS, CDR2 YFSETQ. The CDR3 nucleotides are TGCGCCAGCAGCTTGGCAGGGTCCAACAATGAGCAGTTCTTC. This translates into CASSLAGSNNEQFF.

This chain connects TRBV27 to TRBJ2-3; D is perhaps TRBD2 (6 bases). The CDR3 runs 15 residues. From germline, CDR1 is MNHEY and CDR2 SMNVEV (reference sequence). V dropped 0 bases and J dropped 4 bases, with 11 bases sitting between them. The CDR3 coding sequence is TGTGCCAGCAGTTTATCGGGGACTCCGCCAGATACGCAGTATTTT. Its translation is CASSLSGTPPDTQYF.

The genes are TRBV5-4 and TRBJ2-2, with D maybe TRBD1 (6 bases). This CDR3 region has 15 residues. Germline CDR1 reads SGHNT; CDR2 reads YYREEE (reference sequence). V was pared by 2 bases and J by 3 bases, with 11 bases between. CDR3 loop: CASSFSGAYTGELFF. The CDR3 DNA reads TGTGCCAGCAGCTTTTCAGGGGCCTACACCGGGGAGCTGTTTTTT.

This chain joins TRBV4-1 and TRBJ2-7; D might be TRBD2 (6 bases). The CDR3 sequence is 15 residues long. Germline V gene data show CDR1 as MGHRA and CDR2 as YSYEKL. With 4 bases removed from V and 3 bases from J, the gap between germline ends came to 16 bases. For the CDR3, the DNA is TGCGCCAGCAGCCTCCGCTGGGCTAGCGACTACGAGCAGTACTTC. This translates into CASSLRWASDYEQYF.

The V call is TRBV7-8, the J call TRBJ2-6, with D unresolved. Germline lookup yields CDR1 SGHVS and CDR2 FQNEAQ. This CDR3 has 18 amino acids. V lost 5 bases, J lost 5 bases, and 22 bases lay in between. The CDR3 reads CASSLGWFTQSRANVLTF. The CDR3 DNA is TGTGCCAGCAGCCTCGGGTGGTTTACACAAAGTCGGGCCAACGTCCTGACTTTC.

V usage is TRBV5-1 and J usage is TRBJ2-1; the match to TRBD1 covers 7 bases. Germline lookup yields CDR1 SGHRS and CDR2 YFSETQ. The CDR3 contains 15 residues. The J segment lost 2 bases and the V segment lost 1 base, leaving 3 bases of the junction unmatched. The chain's CDR3 is CASSLTGDPYNEQFF. The CDR3 nucleotides read TGCGCCAGCAGCTTGACAGGGGACCCCTACAATGAGCAGTTCTTC.

The chain has TRBV7-9 and TRBJ2-7, with 11 bases lining up with TRBD2. This CDR3 spans 16 amino acids. From germline, CDR1 is SEHNR and CDR2 FQNEAQ (reference sequence). V shed 1 base, J shed 6 bases, and the junction held 8 bases outside the gene matches. The CDR3, as DNA: TGTGCCAGCAGCTTAGTCCTAGCGGGAGGTCCTAGCGAGCAGTACTTC. This gives the protein CASSLVLAGGPSEQYF.

This chain connects TRBV2 to TRBJ1-2; TRBD1 is a possible D gene (5 bases). Germline CDR1 is SNHLY and CDR2 is FYNNEI. The CDR3 is 13 residues long. Trimming cost V 4 bases and J 8 bases, with 14 bases left between them. For the CDR3, the DNA is TGTGCCAGCAGTGGGCGAGGGGTTCAGGGCTACACCTTC. Translating it yields CASSGRGVQGYTF.